This TCR beta chain was found in a study of early T cells in non-severe SARS-CoV-2 infection. Study overall: RNA in bulk from unsorted whole blood was sequenced, and chains were unpaired.

Each cDNA molecule carried a unique molecular identifier. TCRdb recomputed calls from the 5' RACE reads with MiXCR, one row per CDR3 protein. The sample has tens of thousands of distinct CDR3 sequences, 9.5% seen once. The CDR3 is made up of 13 amino acids. The trim removed 10 bases at V and 5 bases at J, leaving 5 bases unmatched. From germline, CDR1 is MNHNS and CDR2 SASEGT. General study findings and limits: Lookups in VDJdb leaned toward anti-spike CD8 responses and missed private and CD4 specificities.

This clonotype was seen a handful of times. No antigen is known for it. Sequenced sample: whole blood. The V gene is TRBV6-1, the J gene TRBJ1-5; 10 bases align to TRBD1. This TCR derives from an adult who was a healthcare worker with PCR-confirmed SARS-CoV-2 infection or an uninfected control (not recorded which). The CDR3 DNA reads TGTGCCACAGACAGGGGGCGAGATCAGCCCCAGCATTTT. As protein: CATDRGRDQPQHF.